The clone carrying this T cell receptor (beta chain) was seen only a few times. CDR1 is SGHDT, CDR2 YYEEEE, per germline. This CDR3 contains 10 residues. Trimming stripped 3 bases from V and 7 bases from J, with 5 bases between. These data come from a study of blood T cell repertoires in COVID-19. About the research overall: PBMCs, B-cell-depleted T cells, or T cells were the source of the cDNA or gDNA that made up the material.

Libraries were prepared by immunoSEQ multiplex PCR; TCRdb keeps only in-frame clonotypes and omits some of them. This table has around 150,000 clones, approximately 84% appearing once. The clonotype was recovered from a woman over 75 in a cohort sampled during active or convalescent COVID-19. The gene calls are TRBV5-6 and TRBJ2-7; no clear D gene. The sequenced material came from peripheral blood. The DNA of the CDR3 is TGTGCCAGCAGCTGCCGGGAGCAGTACGTC. Amino acid sequence: CASSCREQYV.